This TCR beta chain was sequenced in a study of cytomegalovirus exposure and HLA in healthy donors. Findings and limits, study-wide: Some TCR beta chains (around 180 of them) were listed as cytomegalovirus-associated.

CDR3 size: 14 residues. Germline V gene lookup returns CDR1 MNHNS and CDR2 SASEGT. With V trimmed by 6 bases and J by 1 base, 5 bases remained unmatched. Primers: 60 Vbeta forward and 13 Jbeta reverse. The data were produced by immunoSEQ multiplex PCR, yet TCRdb's version contains in-frame clones alone and is incomplete. The sample records roughly 70,000 clones, around 81% being singletons. Of note for this clone: Its specificity is unknown.

The sequenced sample was PBMCs. The receptor was isolated from a man aged 50 or older in good health and CMV-seronegative. The V gene is TRBV6-1, the J gene TRBJ2-7, with 8 nucleotides matching TRBD1. The CDR3 protein is CASSRQGTSYEQYF. The CDR3 DNA follows: TGTGCCAGCAGCCGACAGGGGACATCCTACGAGCAGTACTTC.